Below are 27 T cell receptor beta chains sequenced from a single sample in a study of type 1 and type 2 diabetes patients. Genomic DNA was the PCR template. A primer set of 30 forward and 13 reverse primers amplified the CDR3. TCRdb re-derived calls from the multiplex PCR reads in MiXCR, one entry per CDR3 protein. In the table there are more than 250,000 distinct CDR3 sequences, more than 40% of which are singletons. The sample consisted of peripheral blood mononuclear cells (PBMCs). The receptors shown here come from a man aged 18 to 35 with type 2 diabetes.

This chain links TRBV18 with TRBJ1-4; TRBD1 is a possible D gene (5 bases). Germline V lookup: CDR1 KGHSH, CDR2 LQKENI. The CDR3 extends over 13 amino acids. The V and J ends lost 5 bases and 7 bases respectively, with 11 bases between them. The CDR3 is CASSMQGGEKLFF. The CDR3 DNA reads as TGTGCCAGCTCAATGCAGGGCGGTGAAAAACTGTTTTTT.

This clonotype turned up a few times. The CDR3 reads CATSRESRSDSPLHF. The CDR3 DNA reads TGTGCCACCAGCAGAGAAAGTCGCTCGGATTCACCCCTCCACTTT. V is TRBV15 and J is TRBJ1-6; D call uncertain. Germline values: CDR1 LNHNV, CDR2 YYDKDF (reference sequence). Trimming shortened V by 0 bases and J by 8 bases, and 11 bases separated the two germline ends. The CDR3 contains 15 residues.

This clonotype has just a few counts. The chain uses TRBV5-1 and TRBJ1-1; D might be TRBD1 (5 bases). V was trimmed by 4 bases and J by 7 bases, leaving 11 bases between them. The CDR3 loop spans 12 amino acids. Per germline, CDR1 SGHRS and CDR2 YFSETQ. The CDR3 loop reads CASSQEGYEAFF. Here the CDR3 DNA reads TGCGCCAGCAGCCAAGAGGGGTATGAAGCTTTCTTT.

In its sample, this clonotype was seen a few times. This chain connects TRBV28 to TRBJ1-1; D not certain. The CDR3 runs 11 residues. The germline V gene has CDR1 MDHEN and CDR2 SYDVKM. Trimming stripped 7 bases from V and 0 bases from J, with 3 bases between. The CDR3 protein is CASIVNTEAFF. The DNA for the CDR3 is TGTGCCAGCATCGTGAACACTGAAGCTTTCTTT.

The chain recombines TRBV27 with TRBJ2-7; D not certain. The CDR3 is 15 residues long. Germline V gene data show CDR1 as MNHEY and CDR2 as SMNVEV (reference sequence). The germline V and J ends were trimmed by 0 bases and 3 bases, with 12 bases remaining between them. CDR3 bases: TGTGCCAGCAGTTTATCGGCCCTCCTGATCTACGAGCAGTACTTC. It translates to CASSLSALLIYEQYF.

V usage is TRBV20-1 and J usage is TRBJ1-5; weak D call: TRBD1 (5 bases). The V gene lost 1 base and the J gene lost 1 base, with 14 bases spanning the gap. This CDR3 is 16 amino acids long. CDR1 is DFQATT and CDR2 is SNEGSKA in the germline V gene (reference sequence). For the CDR3, the DNA is TGCAGTGCTAGAGGTATAAGGGAGGGGAGCAATCAGCCCCAGCATTTT. Translating it yields CSARGIREGSNQPQHF.

The chain carries TRBV6-6 and TRBJ2-3, with unresolved D. Germline V gene lookup returns CDR1 MNHNY and CDR2 SVGAGI (reference sequence). Between the trimmed V and J ends, which lost 5 bases and 6 bases, there was a span of 15 bases. The CDR3 has 14 residues. The CDR3 region has the DNA TGTGCCAGCAGTGAATGGCTCGTGGCGGATACGCAGTATTTT. Its translation is CASSEWLVADTQYF.

The V gene is TRBV7-2, the J gene TRBJ1-6; possible D gene TRBD1, 5 bases. Between the trimmed V and J ends, which lost 2 bases and 7 bases, there was a span of 12 bases. The CDR3 loop spans 15 amino acids. The germline gives CDR1 SGHTA, CDR2 FQGNSA. CDR3: CASSLRAGTNSPLHF. Here the CDR3 DNA reads TGTGCCAGCAGCTTAAGGGCCGGGACGAATTCACCCCTCCACTTT. Using reference TRBV7-2 and TRBJ1-6 for the parts outside the CDR3, the full variable domain is GAGVSQSPSNKVTEKGKDVELRCDPISGHTALYWYRQSLGQGLEFLIYFQGNSAPDKSGLPSDRFSAERTGGSVSTLTIQRTQQEDSAVYLCASSLRAGTNSPLHFGNGTRLTVT.

The chain carries TRBV14 and TRBJ1-1; D is possibly TRBD1 (5 bases). The CDR3 loop spans 16 amino acids. Germline-derived CDR1 and CDR2 are SGHDN and FVKESK. V lost 6 bases and J lost 1, with 18 bases in between. Written as DNA, the CDR3 is TGTGCCAGCAGTTACAGCCAATTAGACAGGAACACTGAAGCTTTCTTT. It is translated as CASSYSQLDRNTEAFF.

With respect to this clonotype: The CDR3 carries no conserved terminal phenylalanine or tryptophan, so it likely arises from a read error. This chain uses TRBV28 with TRBJ1-1, with D hard to call. V was pared by 7 bases and J by 10 bases, with 13 bases between. In germline, CDR1 is MDHEN, CDR2 SYDVKM. The CDR3 spans 11 residues. The CDR3 protein is CASTYLRGAFS. In nucleotides, the CDR3 is TGTGCCAGCACCTATTTGCGGGGAGCTTTCTCT.

In this sample, this clonotype turned up once. At one end the junction does not follow the germline gene, possibly because of a read error. This rearrangement joins TRBV9 to TRBJ2-2; 11 positions agree with TRBD2. The V gene's germline CDR1 is SGDLS and CDR2 YYNGEE. This CDR3 contains 16 residues. The CDR3 bases are TGTGCCAGCAGCGACGGGACTAGCGGACGCACCAGGGAGCTGTTTTTT. Amino acid sequence: CASSDGTSGRTRELFF.

This clonotype was recorded a few times. The chain couples TRBV12-3 or TRBV12-4 to TRBJ2-5, with D possibly matching TRBD2 (7 bases). The CDR3 extends over 15 amino acids. V dropped 6 bases and J dropped 5 bases, with 19 bases sitting between them. CDR3 DNA: TGTGCCAGCAGACATGGGCTCGGGGGGCATGAGACCCAGTACTTC. Translated, it gives CASRHGLGGHETQYF.

J is TRBJ2-1 and V is TRBV12-3 or TRBV12-4; D not certain. The CDR3 totals 13 residues. V gave up 10 bases and J gave up 0 bases, with 10 bases separating them. The CDR3 sequence: CANGLSSYNEQFF. The CDR3 nucleotides read TGTGCCAACGGCCTGAGCTCCTACAATGAGCAGTTCTTC.

The sample holds many counts of this clonotype. The CDR3 DNA sequence: TGTGCCAGCACCCCAGATAGCGGAAACACTGAAGCTTTCTTT. Its translation is CASTPDSGNTEAFF. The chain links TRBV25-1 to TRBJ1-1; no firm D call. The CDR3 covers 14 residues. Trimming took off 7 bases at V and 2 bases at J, with 14 bases between the two ends. The germline V gene has CDR1 MGHDK and CDR2 SYGVNS.

In this sample, this clonotype turned up a few times. The V gene is TRBV27, the J gene TRBJ2-3, with 12 bases lining up with TRBD2. The CDR3 loop spans 16 amino acids. Germline trimming cut 6 bases from V and 3 bases from J; bases unmatched to any gene: 7. Germline V gene sequence: CDR1 MNHEY, CDR2 SMNVEV (reference sequence). CDR3 protein: CASRVPLAGGTDTQYF. Written as DNA, the CDR3 is TGTGCCAGCAGGGTCCCACTAGCGGGAGGTACAGATACGCAGTATTTT.

Notes on this clonotype: A read error may be the cause here, since a much bigger clone is one base away. V and J are TRBV6-5 and TRBJ1-3; 8 nucleotides agree with TRBD1. This CDR3 has 17 amino acids. Germline V lookup: CDR1 MNHEY, CDR2 SVGAGI. DNA for the CDR3: TGTGCCAGCAGTTACTCGCATACAGGGGGATCTGGAAGCACCATATATTTT. This codes for CASSYSHTGGSGSTIYF.

This clonotype turned up a few times. The chain employs TRBV20-1 and TRBJ2-3; 7 nucleotides match TRBD1. Trimming took 4 bases from V and 2 from J; bases not matched to a gene: 9. This CDR3 is built from 15 residues. Germline V gives CDR1 DFQATT, CDR2 SNEGSKA (reference sequence). The CDR3 region is CSATLYGTATDTQYF. In nucleotides, the CDR3 is TGCAGTGCTACCCTTTACGGGACAGCCACAGATACGCAGTATTTT.

This chain links TRBV20-1 with TRBJ2-1; D gene unclear. The CDR3 is 14 amino acids. Trimming stripped 6 bases from V and 0 bases from J, with 12 bases between. Per germline, CDR1 DFQATT and CDR2 SNEGSKA (reference sequence). CDR3 region: CSAFPVSSYNEQFF. CDR3 nucleotides: TGCAGTGCATTCCCCGTTAGCTCCTACAATGAGCAGTTCTTC.

The CDR3: CAISESRLAGGPWNEQFF. The CDR3 region has the DNA TGTGCCATCAGTGAGTCGAGACTAGCGGGAGGGCCGTGGAATGAGCAGTTCTTC. V gene TRBV10-3 combines with J gene TRBJ2-1; 14 nucleotides line up with TRBD2. The CDR3 loop spans 18 amino acids. Germline-derived CDR1 and CDR2 are ENHRY and SYGVKD. V shed 0 bases and J 7 bases; nucleotides not matched to a gene: 8.

This sequence joins TRBV28 and TRBJ2-7; D is possibly TRBD2 (6 bases). V was shortened by 3 bases and J by 9 bases, with 18 bases between the two germline ends. Germline CDR1 reads MDHEN; CDR2 reads SYDVKM. The CDR3 loop spans 14 amino acids. CDR3 DNA sequence: TGTGCCAGCAGTTTTCGCAGGGAGGATACCGGGCAGTACTTC. Protein sequence: CASSFRREDTGQYF.

J is TRBJ2-2 and V is TRBV24-1; 7 bases agree with TRBD2. Germline lookup yields CDR1 KGHDR and CDR2 SFDVKD. The CDR3 sequence is 16 residues long. The J segment lost 1 base and the V segment lost 0 bases, leaving 1 base of the junction unmatched. The CDR3 coding sequence is TGTGCCACCAGTGATTTGAGCGGGGAGAACACCGGGGAGCTGTTTTTT. The encoded protein is CATSDLSGENTGELFF.

As regards this clonotype: A clone one base away is much larger, so this may be a read error. J is TRBJ1-1 and V is TRBV2; 7 positions match TRBD1. The CDR3 covers 13 residues. The germline CDR1 and CDR2 sequences are SNHLY and FYNNEI. J was trimmed by 7 bases and V by 3 bases; bases with no gene match: 5. CDR3 sequence (DNA): TGTGCCAGCAGTGATCGGCAGGGGGTTGAAGCTTTCTTT. Translation: CASSDRQGVEAFF.

This clonotype has a handful of counts. V gene TRBV29-1 combines with J gene TRBJ1-1; weak D call: TRBD1 (5 bases). CDR1 and CDR2 from the germline V gene are SQVTM and ANQGSEA. V was trimmed by 4 bases and J by 3 bases, leaving 12 bases between them. The CDR3 length is 13 residues. CDR3 sequence reads: CSVVGTRYTEAFF. In DNA form, the CDR3 reads TGCAGCGTTGTAGGGACGAGATACACTGAAGCTTTCTTT.

This clonotype was seen ten or more times. The V gene is TRBV2, the J gene TRBJ1-1, with D possibly being TRBD1 (5 bases). The CDR3 has 13 amino acids. CDR1 is SNHLY, CDR2 FYNNEI, per germline. Trimming took 6 bases from V and 8 from J, leaving 16 bases between them. Here the CDR3 reads CASSNTWTSEAFF. CDR3 DNA sequence: TGTGCCAGCAGCAACACTTGGACATCCGAAGCTTTCTTT.

In DNA, the CDR3 is TGCGCCAGCAGAATAGGGCAGGGGGCGTACGAGCAGTACTTC. It translates to CASRIGQGAYEQYF. This chain uses TRBV5-1 with TRBJ2-7, with TRBD1 matching 8 bases. In germline, CDR1 is SGHRS, CDR2 YFSETQ. The CDR3 contains 14 residues. The junction had 8 bases not matched to a gene; V was cut back by 5 bases and J by 4 bases. Based on the CDR3 plus reference TRBV5-1 and TRBJ2-7, the full variable domain is KAGVTQTPRYLIKTRGQQVTLSCSPISGHRSVSWYQQTPGQGLQFLFEYFSETQRNKGNFPGRFSGRQFSNSRSEMNVSTLELGDSALYLCASRIGQGAYEQYFGPGTRLTVT.

This clonotype was recorded many times. The rearrangement joins TRBV15 to TRBJ2-6, with D unresolved. Germline V CDR1 and CDR2: LNHNV, YYDKDF (reference sequence). With 0 bases removed from V and 0 bases from J, the gap between germline ends came to 3 bases. The CDR3 has 15 residues. CDR3 loop: CATSRDGSGANVLTF. CDR3 in DNA: TGTGCCACCAGCAGAGACGGCTCTGGGGCCAACGTCCTGACTTTC.

V and J are TRBV7-3 and TRBJ2-2; D gene unclear. V was cut by 5 bases and J by 5 bases, with 6 bases left in between. Germline V lookup: CDR1 SGHTA, CDR2 FQGTGA. The CDR3 is made up of 12 amino acids. In DNA form, the CDR3 reads TGTGCCAGCAGCCCTAAAACCGGGGAGCTGTTTTTT. Protein product: CASSPKTGELFF. The full variable domain, completed using reference TRBV7-3 and TRBJ2-2, is GAGVSQTPSNKVTEKGKYVELRCDPISGHTALYWYRQSLGQGPEFLIYFQGTGAADDSGLPNDRFFAVRPEGSVSTLKIQRTERGDSAVYLCASSPKTGELFFGEGSRLTVL.